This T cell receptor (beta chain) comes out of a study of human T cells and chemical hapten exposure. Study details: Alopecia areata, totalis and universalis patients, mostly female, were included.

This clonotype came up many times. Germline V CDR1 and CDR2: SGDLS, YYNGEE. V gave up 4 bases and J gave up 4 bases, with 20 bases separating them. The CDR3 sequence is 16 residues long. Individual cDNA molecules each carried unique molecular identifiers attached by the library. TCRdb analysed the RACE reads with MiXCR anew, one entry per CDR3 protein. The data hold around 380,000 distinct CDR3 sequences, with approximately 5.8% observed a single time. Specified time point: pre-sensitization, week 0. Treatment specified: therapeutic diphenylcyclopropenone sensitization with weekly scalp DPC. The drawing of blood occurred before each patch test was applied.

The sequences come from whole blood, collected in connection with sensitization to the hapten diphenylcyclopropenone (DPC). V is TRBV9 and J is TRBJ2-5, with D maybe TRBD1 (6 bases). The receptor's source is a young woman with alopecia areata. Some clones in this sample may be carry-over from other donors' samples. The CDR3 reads CASSSLTGGTGETQYF. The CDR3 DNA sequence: TGTGCCAGCAGCTCCCTGACAGGCGGCACCGGAGAGACCCAGTACTTC. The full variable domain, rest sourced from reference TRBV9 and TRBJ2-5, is DSGVTQTPKHLITATGQRVTLRCSPRSGDLSVYWYQQSLDQGLQFLIQYYNGEERAKGNILERFSAQQFPDLHSELNLSSLELGDSALYFCASSSLTGGTGETQYFGPGTRLLVL.